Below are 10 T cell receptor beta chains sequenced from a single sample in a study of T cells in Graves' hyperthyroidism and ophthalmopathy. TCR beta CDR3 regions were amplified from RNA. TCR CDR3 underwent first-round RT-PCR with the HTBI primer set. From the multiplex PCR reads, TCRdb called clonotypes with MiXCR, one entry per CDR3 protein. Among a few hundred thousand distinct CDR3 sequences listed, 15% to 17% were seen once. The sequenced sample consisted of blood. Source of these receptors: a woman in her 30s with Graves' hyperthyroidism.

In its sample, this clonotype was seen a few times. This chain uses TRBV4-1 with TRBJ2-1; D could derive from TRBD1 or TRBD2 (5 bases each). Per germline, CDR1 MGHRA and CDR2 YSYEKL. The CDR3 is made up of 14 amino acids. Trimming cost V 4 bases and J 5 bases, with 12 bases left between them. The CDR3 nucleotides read TGCGCCAGCAGCCTGAGGGGCGGCAACAATGAGCAGTTCTTC. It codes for CASSLRGGNNEQFF.

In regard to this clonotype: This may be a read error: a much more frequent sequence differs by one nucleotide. CDR3 in amino acids: CSVEGSLAGGSYDNEQFF. The DNA of the CDR3 is TGCAGCGTTGAAGGGTCACTAGCGGGAGGTTCTTACGACAATGAGCAGTTCTTC. The chain carries TRBV29-1 and TRBJ2-1; TRBD2 aligns across 12 bases. V trimming: 1 base; J trimming: 5 bases; junction bases outside the gene matches: 12. The CDR3 spans 18 residues. The germline V gene has CDR1 SQVTM and CDR2 ANQGSEA.

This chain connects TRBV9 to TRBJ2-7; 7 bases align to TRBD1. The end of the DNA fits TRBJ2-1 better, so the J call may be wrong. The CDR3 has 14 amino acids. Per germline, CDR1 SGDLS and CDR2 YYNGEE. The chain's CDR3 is CASSARDSSYEQFF. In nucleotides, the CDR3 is TGTGCCAGCAGCGCCCGGGACAGCTCCTACGAGCAGTTCTTC.

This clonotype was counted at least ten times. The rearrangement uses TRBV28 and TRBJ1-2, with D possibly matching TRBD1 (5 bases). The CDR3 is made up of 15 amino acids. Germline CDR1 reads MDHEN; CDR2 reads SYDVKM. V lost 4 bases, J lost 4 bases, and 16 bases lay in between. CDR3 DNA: TGTGCCAGCAGTTCTGGAGGACCCGGGGGCTATGGCTACACCTTC. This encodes CASSSGGPGGYGYTF.

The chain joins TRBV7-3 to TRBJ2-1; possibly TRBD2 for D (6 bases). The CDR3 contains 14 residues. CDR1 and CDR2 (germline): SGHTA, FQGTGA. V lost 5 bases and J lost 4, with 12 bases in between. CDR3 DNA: TGTGCCAGCAGCCAACCGGGACTTTACAATGAGCAGTTCTTC. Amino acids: CASSQPGLYNEQFF. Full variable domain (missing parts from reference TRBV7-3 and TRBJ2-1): GAGVSQTPSNKVTEKGKYVELRCDPISGHTALYWYRQSLGQGPEFLIYFQGTGAADDSGLPNDRFFAVRPEGSVSTLKIQRTERGDSAVYLCASSQPGLYNEQFFGPGTRLTVL.

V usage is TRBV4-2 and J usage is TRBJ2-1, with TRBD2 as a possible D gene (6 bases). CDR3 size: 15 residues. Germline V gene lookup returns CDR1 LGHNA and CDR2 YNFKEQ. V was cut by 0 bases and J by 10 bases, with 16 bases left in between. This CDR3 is CASSQDVLSGREQFF. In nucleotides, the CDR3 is TGTGCCAGCAGCCAAGATGTCCTGAGTGGGAGGGAGCAGTTCTTC.

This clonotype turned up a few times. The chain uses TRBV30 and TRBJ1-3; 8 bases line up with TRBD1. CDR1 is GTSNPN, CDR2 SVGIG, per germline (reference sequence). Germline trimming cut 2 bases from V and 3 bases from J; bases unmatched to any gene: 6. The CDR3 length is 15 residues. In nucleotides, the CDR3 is TGTGCCTGGAGTCCGACAGGGGCGCTTGGAAACACCATATATTTT. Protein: CAWSPTGALGNTIYF. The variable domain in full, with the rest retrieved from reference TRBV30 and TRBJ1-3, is SQTIHQWPATLVQPVGSPLSLECTVEGTSNPNLYWYRQAAGRGLQLLFYSVGIGQISSEVPQNLSASRPQDRQFILSSKKLLLSDSGFYLCAWSPTGALGNTIYFGEGSWLTVV.

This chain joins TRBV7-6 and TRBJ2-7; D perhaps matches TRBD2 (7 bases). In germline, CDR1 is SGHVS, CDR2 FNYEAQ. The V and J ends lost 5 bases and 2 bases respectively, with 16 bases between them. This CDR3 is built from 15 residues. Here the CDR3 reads CASSPTGSGPYEQYF. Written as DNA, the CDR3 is TGTGCCAGCAGCCCGACAGGTAGCGGGCCCTACGAGCAGTACTTC.

CDR3 sequence (DNA): TGCAGCGTTGTGGGGGCCACGGGAGCTTTCTTT. Its protein product is CSVVGATGAFF. The V and J genes are TRBV29-1 and TRBJ1-1; perhaps TRBD1 as D (6 bases). The CDR3 is 11 amino acids. The ends were cut back, 4 bases at V and 10 bases at J, with 13 bases in the middle. The germline gives CDR1 SQVTM, CDR2 ANQGSEA.

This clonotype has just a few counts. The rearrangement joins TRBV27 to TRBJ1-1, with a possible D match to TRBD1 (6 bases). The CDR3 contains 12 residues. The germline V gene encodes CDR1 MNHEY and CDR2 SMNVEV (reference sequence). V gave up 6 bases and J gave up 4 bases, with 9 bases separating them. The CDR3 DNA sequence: TGTGCCAGCAGGGGGACAAGCACTGAAGCTTTCTTT. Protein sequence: CASRGTSTEAFF.